A selection of T cell receptor beta chains follows, all from one sample in a study of blood T cell repertoires in COVID-19. The method was immunoSEQ multiplex PCR; TCRdb's version includes in-frame clones alone and lacks a portion of them. The sample records 50,000 to 70,000 clones, roughly two thirds being singletons. The sample was PBMCs or T cells enriched from blood (not recorded which). The receptors were gathered from a woman aged 55 to 70 who had been exposed to COVID-19. CDR3s include the opening cysteine and the closing phenylalanine or tryptophan. D genes are given only for firm matches. Only some rows state a clone size, as once, few, many or a class for expanded clones.

>TRBV4-1|-|TRBJ2-1|16|-
TGCGCCAGCAGCCAAGAGGTGGCTAGAATTGGAGTTGAGCAGTTCTTC
CASSQEVARIGVEQFF
>TRBV9|many|TRBJ2-3|16|-
TGTGCCAGCAGCGTAGTCCCCGAGGGAAGCACAGATACGCAGTATTTT
CASSVVPEGSTDTQYF
>TRBV27|large|TRBJ1-6|17|TRBD1
TGTGCCAGCAGTTTATCGTTAGATAGGCAGGGGGAAGCACCCCTCCACTTT
CASSLSLDRQGEAPLHF
>TRBV7-2|-|TRBJ2-2|15|-
TGTGCCAGCAGCTTTCGGGCAGGGGTGACCGGGGAGCTGTTTTTT
CASSFRAGVTGELFF
>TRBV10-3|-|TRBJ2-3|14|-
TGTGCCATCAACGGCGGAGGGGCAGGAGATACGCAGTATTTT
CAINGGGAGDTQYF
>TRBV24-1|-|TRBJ1-3|13|-
TGTGCCACCAGTGATTTGCAGGGAAACACCATATATTTT
CATSDLQGNTIYF
>TRBV9|-|TRBJ2-7|14|-
TGTGCCAGCAGCGTAGCGGGAGTTAACTACGAGCAGTACTTC
CASSVAGVNYEQYF
>TRBV5-1|few|TRBJ1-2|9|-
TGCGCCAGCAGCCTCCACATTTTCTTC
CASSLHIFF
>TRBV19|-|TRBJ2-2|17|TRBD2
TGTGCCAGTAGTATCGCTAGCGGGAGGAAAAACACCGGGGAGCTGTTTTTT
CASSIASGRKNTGELFF
>TRBV6-5|-|TRBJ2-5|13|-
TGTGCCAGCAGTTGGACAAGCCAAGAGACCCAGTACTTC
CASSWTSQETQYF
>TRBV7-8|-|TRBJ1-2|14|-
TGTGCCAGCAGCCCCGGCAGGCTTAACTATGGCTACACCTTC
CASSPGRLNYGYTF